This T cell receptor (beta chain) was obtained from a study of type 1 regulatory T cells. TCRdb used MiXCR to reprocess the reads, holding one entry per CDR3 protein. The data hold around 14,000 distinct CDR3 sequences, with about 13% observed a single time. This clonotype is judged medium-sized. Its antigen is not identified. The source is a human donor in good health. Sequenced sample: cultured T cells, either the whole culture or a sorted T cell fraction (not recorded which).

This CDR3 reads CASSPRGPYNEQFF. The CDR3, as DNA: TGTGCCAGCAGCCCGCGGGGTCCCTACAATGAGCAGTTCTTC. The chain recombines TRBV7-2 with TRBJ2-1; D perhaps matches TRBD2 (6 bases). The CDR3 contains 14 residues. V was cut by 5 bases and J by 2 bases, with 10 bases left in between. Per germline, CDR1 SGHTA and CDR2 FQGNSA.